These 18 T cell receptor beta chains share one sample of origin, sequenced in a study of T cells in Graves' hyperthyroidism and ophthalmopathy. RNA transcripts were the template for amplifying TCR beta CDR3 regions. The HTBI primer set served for first-round RT-PCR of the TCR CDR3. TCRdb reprocessed the multiplex PCR reads with MiXCR, giving one entry per CDR3 protein. The repertoire holds 340,000 or so distinct CDR3 sequences, with around a sixth as singletons. Sequenced sample: blood. The receptors stem from a man aged 30 to 45 with Graves' hyperthyroidism.

Points on this clonotype: Given a much more abundant clone one base away, this may be a read error. The chain has TRBV5-1 and TRBJ2-3; possibly TRBD2 for D (6 bases). This CDR3 is built from 14 residues. Per germline, CDR1 SGHRS and CDR2 YFSETQ. The CDR3 coding sequence is TGCTCCAGCAGCTTGGGGGGAGTTTCAGATACGCAGTATTTT. Translated, it gives CSSSLGGVSDTQYF.

This clonotype has more than one count but fewer than ten. The chain joins TRBV29-1 to TRBJ2-1, with 10 bases that match TRBD1. Germline V gene lookup returns CDR1 SQVTM and CDR2 ANQGSEA. The CDR3 length is 14 residues. J lost 6 bases, V lost 5 bases, and 7 bases had no gene match. The chain's CDR3 is CSVRSGTGVNEQFF. The CDR3 DNA reads TGCAGCGTTCGTTCCGGGACAGGGGTCAATGAGCAGTTCTTC.

This clonotype was seen a handful of times. This rearrangement joins TRBV7-3 to TRBJ2-6, with D hard to call. The CDR3 has 16 residues. Trimming pared 5 bases from V and 4 bases from J, leaving 15 bases between. CDR1 is SGHTA, CDR2 FQGTGA, per germline. The CDR3 DNA reads as TGTGCCAGCAGCGAGAATCGGCCGCAGGGGGCCAACGTCCTGACTTTC. Translated: CASSENRPQGANVLTF.

This clonotype has a count of ten or more. The CDR3 DNA reads as TGTGCCACCAGATCAACGGGACAGGGGGGCACCGGGGAGCTGTTTTTT. As protein: CATRSTGQGGTGELFF. The chain has TRBV24-1 and TRBJ2-2, with 11 bases identical to TRBD1. The V gene end was trimmed by 7 bases and the J gene end by 4 bases; junction bases not matched to a gene: 7. The CDR3 runs to 16 residues. The germline gives CDR1 KGHDR, CDR2 SFDVKD.

This clonotype was counted ten times or more. V is TRBV11-2 and J is TRBJ2-1; TRBD2 agrees at 13 bases. Germline V lookup: CDR1 SGHAT, CDR2 FQNNGV. V gave up 2 bases and J gave up 12 bases; unmatched junction bases: 13. The CDR3 covers 17 residues. The CDR3 coding sequence is TGTGCCAGCAGCTTATCATCAGGGACTAGCGGGAAACCCGGGCAGTTCTTC. Amino acid sequence: CASSLSSGTSGKPGQFF. The full variable domain, completed using reference TRBV11-2 and TRBJ2-1, is EAGVAQSPRYKIIEKRQSVAFWCNPISGHATLYWYQQILGQGPKLLIQFQNNGVVDDSQLPKDRFSAERLKGVDSTLKIQPAKLEDSAVYLCASSLSSGTSGKPGQFFGPGTRLTVL.

Many counts were recorded for this clonotype. This sequence joins TRBV3-1 and TRBJ2-1; no definite D call. The ends were cut back, 2 bases at V and 1 base at J, with 15 bases in the middle. CDR3 length: 17 residues. Germline-derived CDR1 and CDR2 are LGHDT and YNNKEL (reference sequence). The CDR3 here is CASSQSKQSSSYNEQFF. The CDR3 DNA reads as TGTGCCAGCAGCCAATCTAAACAGTCATCTTCCTACAATGAGCAGTTCTTC.

Turning to this clonotype: Given a much more abundant clone one base away, this may be a read error. The rearrangement joins TRBV29-1 to TRBJ2-7, with no clear D. Between the trimmed V and J ends, which lost 4 bases and 0 bases, there was a span of 10 bases. Germline V gene data show CDR1 as SQVTM and CDR2 as ANQGSEA. CDR3 length: 13 residues. In DNA, the CDR3 is TGCAGCGTTGTCAGGCGCAACTCCTACGAGCAGTACTTC. Its translation is CSVVRRNSYEQYF.

The genes are TRBV2 and TRBJ2-5, with 8 bases fitting TRBD1. Unmatched junction bases numbered 2, after V lost 4 bases and J lost 1 base. The V gene's germline CDR1 is SNHLY and CDR2 FYNNEI. This CDR3 region has 14 residues. The CDR3 coding sequence is TGTGCCAGCAGTGGAACAGGGGGCCAAGAGACCCAGTACTTC. This translates into CASSGTGGQETQYF.

Ten or more counts support this clonotype. V gene TRBV12-3 or TRBV12-4 combines with J gene TRBJ1-3; D may be TRBD1 (6 bases). Trimming removed 1 base at V and 0 bases at J, with 10 bases between. This CDR3 contains 16 residues. The chain's CDR3 is CASSLVGHDSGNTIYF. The CDR3 bases are TGTGCCAGCAGTTTAGTGGGACATGACTCTGGAAACACCATATATTTT.

This clonotype was picked up many times. V is TRBV9 and J is TRBJ2-3; 11 bases are a match to TRBD2. Trimming cost V 0 bases and J 2 bases; bases outside gene matches: 2. The CDR3 is made up of 16 amino acids. CDR1 SGDLS and CDR2 YYNGEE come from the germline V gene. In nucleotides, the CDR3 is TGTGCCAGCAGCGTAGGGGGACTAGCGGTCACAGATACGCAGTATTTT. As protein: CASSVGGLAVTDTQYF.

Ten or more counts support this clonotype. The genes are TRBV28 and TRBJ2-7; the D gene could be TRBD1 or TRBD2 (5 bases each). Deletions cut 11 bases from V and 5 bases from J, with 16 bases between. CDR1 MDHEN and CDR2 SYDVKM come from the germline V gene. CDR3 length equals 12 residues. CDR3 sequence: CAVMGQGHEQYF. CDR3 bases: TGTGCCGTGATGGGTCAGGGACACGAGCAGTACTTC.

This clonotype showed up just once. This may arise from a read error, as a much more abundant clone is one base away. V gene TRBV28 combines with J gene TRBJ1-1, with a weak D call TRBD1 (6 bases). The V end lost 4 bases, the J end lost 5 bases, and 23 bases lay between the germline ends. The CDR3 spans 17 residues. Germline CDR1 and CDR2: MDHEN and SYDVKM. The CDR3 DNA reads TGTGCCAGCAGTTCCGCCGTAACCCCTACAGGGAGGACTGAAGCTTTCTTT. It specifies CASSSAVTPTGRTEAFF.

At least ten counts were recorded for this clonotype. The J gene is TRBJ2-3, the V gene TRBV2; no reliable D call. V was clipped by 4 bases and J by 0 bases, with 8 bases between them. The CDR3 consists of 14 residues. CDR1 and CDR2 from the germline V gene are SNHLY and FYNNEI. CDR3 coding DNA: TGTGCCAGCAGTGTAGGGCGGAGCACAGATACGCAGTATTTT. It specifies CASSVGRSTDTQYF.

V and J are TRBV5-6 and TRBJ2-3; D gene unclear. With 1 base removed from V and 4 bases from J, the gap between germline ends came to 4 bases. In germline, CDR1 is SGHDT, CDR2 YYEEEE. The CDR3 consists of 12 residues. The CDR3: CASSLWPDTQYF. CDR3 DNA: TGTGCCAGCAGCTTGTGGCCAGATACGCAGTATTTT.

The rearrangement joins TRBV13 to TRBJ2-1, with D possibly matching TRBD2 (6 bases). The CDR3 consists of 16 residues. CDR1 is PRHDT and CDR2 is FYEKMQ in the germline V gene (reference sequence). Trimming shortened V by 2 bases and J by 0 bases, and 11 bases separated the two germline ends. Here the CDR3 DNA reads TGTGCCAGCAGCTTAAGGGGACTTCCCTCCTACAATGAGCAGTTCTTC. It specifies CASSLRGLPSYNEQFF.

The V gene is TRBV10-1, the J gene TRBJ2-3, with D possibly being TRBD1 or TRBD2 (5 bases each). The CDR3 contains 14 residues. CDR1 WNHNN and CDR2 SYGVQD come from the germline V gene (reference sequence). Trimming pared 2 bases from V and 2 bases from J, leaving 8 bases between. The DNA for the CDR3 is TGCGCCAGCAGTGAGCCCGGGACCACAGATACGCAGTATTTT. It encodes CASSEPGTTDTQYF.

This clonotype was seen a few times. The gene calls are TRBV6-1 and TRBJ1-5; maybe TRBD1 (6 bases). From germline, CDR1 is MNHNS and CDR2 SASEGT. The V end was cut by 4 bases, the J end by 6 bases, with 16 bases between. CDR3 length equals 15 residues. In nucleotides, the CDR3 is TGTGCCAGCAGTGTACAAACAGGGTTCAGTCAGCCCCAGCATTTT. This sequence encodes CASSVQTGFSQPQHF.

There are a few counts of this clonotype. A read error may account for a junction end that differs from germline. The chain carries TRBV7-7 and TRBJ2-5; D is unresolved. Germline-derived CDR1 and CDR2 are SSHAT and FNYEAQ (reference sequence). The CDR3 is made up of 11 amino acids. CDR3 sequence: CASSSGHYVHF. CDR3 in DNA: TGTGCTAGCAGCTCCGGTCATTACGTGCACTTC.